This paragraph covers one TCR beta chain sequence. The V and J ends lost 3 bases and 2 bases respectively, with 23 bases between them. The germline CDR1 and CDR2 sequences are GTSNPN and SVGIG (reference sequence). This CDR3 is 17 amino acids long. No patient received treatment before thyroid surgery. Via MiXCR, TCRdb re-called the PCR reads. The sample records roughly 15,000 clones, 25% being singletons. The sample is drawn from a study of metastatic and nonmetastatic thyroid tumors. This TCR came from a male donor with papillary thyroid cancer or a benign thyroid nodule (not recorded which). Some clones in this sample may be carry-over from other donors' samples. The sample comprised blood. J is TRBJ2-7 and V is TRBV30; perhaps TRBD1 as D (5 bases). Here the CDR3 DNA reads TGTGCCTGGAGCCGCGATGCCCGACTCACAGGAACCTACGAGCAGTACTTC. Translated, it gives CAWSRDARLTGTYEQYF.